One T cell receptor beta chain is described in this entry. The antigen remains undetermined. Whereas donors were nominally healthy upon sampling, unrecorded immune exposures were probable. This sample is drawn from a study of cytomegalovirus exposure and HLA in healthy donors. Study-wide results and caveats: Cytomegalovirus association was assigned to some 160 TCR beta chains.

The CDR3 length is 15 residues. The V end lost 1 base, the J end lost 3 bases, and 13 bases lay between the germline ends. The germline V gene encodes CDR1 SGHVS and CDR2 FQNEAQ. Use of 60 Vbeta and 13 Jbeta primers characterized the PCR. The assay was immunoSEQ multiplex PCR, and TCRdb's table has in-frame clones only and misses some. The sample includes 250,000 to 350,000 clones, around 86% of them seen just once. The chain employs TRBV7-8 and TRBJ2-7, with D tentatively TRBD1 (5 bases). Sequenced input: PBMCs. The source of this sequence is a middle-aged man in good health and CMV-seropositive. CDR3 coding DNA: TGTGCCAGCAGCTTAGTCCCAGGGTTACGCTACGAGCAGTACTTC. This codes for CASSLVPGLRYEQYF.